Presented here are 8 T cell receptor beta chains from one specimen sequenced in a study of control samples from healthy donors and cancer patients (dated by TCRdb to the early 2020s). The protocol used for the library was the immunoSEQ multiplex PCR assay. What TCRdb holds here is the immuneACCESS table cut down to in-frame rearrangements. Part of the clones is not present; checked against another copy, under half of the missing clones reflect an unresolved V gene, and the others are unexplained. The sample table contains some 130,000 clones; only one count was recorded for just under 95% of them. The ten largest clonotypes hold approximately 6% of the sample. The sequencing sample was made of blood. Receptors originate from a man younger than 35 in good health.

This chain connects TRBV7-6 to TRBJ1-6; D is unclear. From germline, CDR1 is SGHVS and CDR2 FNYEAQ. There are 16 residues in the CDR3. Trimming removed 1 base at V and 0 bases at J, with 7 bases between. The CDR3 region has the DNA TGTGCCAGCAGCTTAGGAGCCGACTCCTATAATTCACCCCTCCACTTT. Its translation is CASSLGADSYNSPLHF.

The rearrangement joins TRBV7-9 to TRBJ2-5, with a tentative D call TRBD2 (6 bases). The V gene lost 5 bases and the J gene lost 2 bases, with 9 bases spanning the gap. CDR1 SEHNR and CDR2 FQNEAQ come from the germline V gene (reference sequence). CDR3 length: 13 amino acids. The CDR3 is CASSRDLQETQYF. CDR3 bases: TGTGCCAGCAGCCGGGACTTACAAGAGACCCAGTACTTC.

For the CDR3, the DNA is TGTGCCAGCAGCGTAGTTATCTCAGATACGCAGTATTTT. This sequence encodes CASSVVISDTQYF. This chain uses TRBV9 with TRBJ2-3, with D hard to call. V was clipped by 0 bases and J by 4 bases, with 6 bases between them. The CDR3 length is 13 residues. Germline-derived CDR1 and CDR2 are SGDLS and YYNGEE.

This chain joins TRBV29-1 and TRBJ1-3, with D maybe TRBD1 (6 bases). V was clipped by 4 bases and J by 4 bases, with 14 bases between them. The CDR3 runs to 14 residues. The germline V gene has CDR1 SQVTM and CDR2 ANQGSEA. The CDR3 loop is CSVAGGGEGNTIYF. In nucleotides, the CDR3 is TGCAGCGTTGCTGGAGGGGGGGAAGGAAACACCATATATTTT.

The CDR3 spells CASIPSLPDRGGGYTF. DNA of the CDR3: TGTGCCAGCATACCCTCGCTCCCTGACAGGGGTGGAGGCTACACCTTC. This chain links TRBV6-6 with TRBJ1-2; 8 bases match TRBD1. CDR1 and CDR2 (germline): MNHNY, SVGAGI (reference sequence). The CDR3 consists of 16 residues. V lost 7 bases to trimming and J lost 8 bases; unmatched junction nucleotides: 18.

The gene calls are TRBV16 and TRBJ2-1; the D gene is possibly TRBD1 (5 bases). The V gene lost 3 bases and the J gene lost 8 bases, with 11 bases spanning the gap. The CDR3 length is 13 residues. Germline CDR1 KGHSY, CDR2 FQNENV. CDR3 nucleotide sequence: TGTGCCAGCAGCCAGGGGCGCTCGGATGAGCAGTTCTTC. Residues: CASSQGRSDEQFF.

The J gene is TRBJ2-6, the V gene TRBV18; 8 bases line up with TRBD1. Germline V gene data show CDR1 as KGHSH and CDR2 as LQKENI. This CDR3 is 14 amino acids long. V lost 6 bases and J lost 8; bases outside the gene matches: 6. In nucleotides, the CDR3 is TGTGCCAGCTCGGATGGACAGGGAACCAACGTCCTGACTTTC. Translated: CASSDGQGTNVLTF.

CDR3 coding DNA: TGTGCCAGCAGCTATCGACAGGCAACCTACGAGCAGTACTTC. Translation gives CASSYRQATYEQYF. The chain is built from TRBV11-2 and TRBJ2-7; perhaps TRBD1 as D (6 bases). The CDR3 is 14 residues long. Trimming stripped 4 bases from V and 2 bases from J, with 12 bases between. In germline, CDR1 is SGHAT, CDR2 FQNNGV. Full variable domain (missing parts from reference TRBV11-2 and TRBJ2-7): EAGVAQSPRYKIIEKRQSVAFWCNPISGHATLYWYQQILGQGPKLLIQFQNNGVVDDSQLPKDRFSAERLKGVDSTLKIQPAKLEDSAVYLCASSYRQATYEQYFGPGTRLTVT.